This T cell receptor (beta chain) was recorded in a study of cytomegalovirus exposure and HLA in healthy donors. Study information: HLA-typed donors contributed 65 million to 95 million unique TCRs, which were held in an early data release.

V shed 6 bases and J shed 5 bases, with 8 bases lying between them. The germline V gene encodes CDR1 MDHEN and CDR2 SYDVKM. The CDR3 is made up of 12 amino acids. PCR used 60 Vbeta primers and 13 Jbeta primers. The method was immunoSEQ multiplex PCR; TCRdb's version includes in-frame clones alone and lacks a portion of them. The data hold about 200,000 clones, with 79% observed a single time. The TCR comes from a woman aged 25 to 39 in good health and CMV-seropositive. The rearrangement links TRBV28 to TRBJ1-5; D gene ambiguous. Material for sequencing was PBMCs. CDR3 loop: CASRSTDQPQHF. CDR3 DNA sequence: TGTGCCAGCAGATCCACGGATCAGCCCCAGCATTTT.